This TCR beta chain was sequenced for a study of blood T cell repertoires in COVID-19. Study background: Material from acute and convalescent COVID-19 was sourced from the United States, Italy and Spain.

V gave up 0 bases and J gave up 11 bases; unmatched junction bases: 3. The CDR3 is 13 residues long. The germline gives CDR1 KGHDR, CDR2 SFDVKD. Assay used: immunoSEQ multiplex PCR; TCRdb lists only in-frame clones, some missing. Seen here are 120,000 to 150,000 clones, approximately 90% observed once, and the top ten hold roughly 4%. The chain combines TRBV24-1 with TRBJ2-1, with 7 bases aligning to TRBD2. The TCR comes from a woman aged 40 to 50 who had been exposed to COVID-19. Sequencing was carried out using PBMCs or T cells enriched from blood (not recorded which). The CDR3 region has the DNA TGTGCCACCAGTGATTTGTACGGGGGGAAGCAGTTCTTC. Translating it yields CATSDLYGGKQFF.